These T cell receptor beta chains were read from a single sample in a study of technical replicates of blood from four donors. Method: immunoSEQ multiplex PCR; TCRdb's copy keeps in-frame clones and lacks some. The data contain fewer than 85,000 clones, over 85% of them singletons. Sequenced sample: T cells isolated from PBMCs. The receptors derive from a human donor in good health. CDR3s include the opening cysteine and the closing phenylalanine or tryptophan. Fields, in order: D gene, V gene, clone size, J gene, CDR3 DNA, CDR3 protein. A D gene is named only where the DNA matches it firmly. A clone size is listed for some rows: how often the clone was seen (once, few, many), or a class if it is expanded.

d_gene: -; v_gene: TRBV2; abundance: few; j_gene: TRBJ1-1; CDR3nt: TGTGCCAGCAGTGGGCTGAGGGAAGCTTTCTTT; CDR3aa: CASSGLREAFF
d_gene: -; v_gene: TRBV30; abundance: -; j_gene: TRBJ2-7; CDR3nt: TGTGCCTGGAGCCCGTATAGCTCCTACGAGCAGTACTTC; CDR3aa: CAWSPYSSYEQYF
d_gene: -; v_gene: TRBV7-2; abundance: -; j_gene: TRBJ1-4; CDR3nt: TGTGCCAGCAGCTTAGGATCTCGCGCGAATGAAAAACTGTTTTTT; CDR3aa: CASSLGSRANEKLFF
d_gene: -; v_gene: TRBV18; abundance: -; j_gene: TRBJ1-2; CDR3nt: TGTGCCAGCTCACCAAACAATCGGGTGCCGGAAGGCTACACCTTC; CDR3aa: CASSPNNRVPEGYTF
d_gene: TRBD1; v_gene: TRBV29-1; abundance: -; j_gene: TRBJ1-1; CDR3nt: TGCAGCGCCCCGGGACAGACCTCAGAAGCTTTCTTT; CDR3aa: CSAPGQTSEAFF
d_gene: TRBD1; v_gene: TRBV5-1; abundance: -; j_gene: TRBJ1-2; CDR3nt: TGCGCCAGCAGCTTGGACAGGGGGCTTCAGGGCTACACCTTC; CDR3aa: CASSLDRGLQGYTF
d_gene: TRBD1; v_gene: TRBV30; abundance: once; j_gene: TRBJ1-2; CDR3nt: TGTGCCTGGGCAGGACAGGGTATTGGTGGCTACACCTTC; CDR3aa: CAWAGQGIGGYTF
d_gene: -; v_gene: TRBV19; abundance: -; j_gene: TRBJ2-3; CDR3nt: TGTGCCAGTAGTAAAACTTCGGGTGCTGGAGATACGCAGTATTTT; CDR3aa: CASSKTSGAGDTQYF
d_gene: TRBD2; v_gene: TRBV4-2; abundance: -; j_gene: TRBJ2-7; CDR3nt: TGTGCCAGCAGCCAAGATATACTAGCGGGAGAGTCCTACGAGCAGTACTTC; CDR3aa: CASSQDILAGESYEQYF
d_gene: -; v_gene: TRBV6-1; abundance: once; j_gene: TRBJ1-1; CDR3nt: TGTGCCAGCAGTGAAGGAGTGGACACTGAAGCTTTCTTT; CDR3aa: CASSEGVDTEAFF
d_gene: TRBD1; v_gene: TRBV28; abundance: -; j_gene: TRBJ1-5; CDR3nt: TGTGCCAGCTTCAAGCACAGGGGGCCAGTGGATCAGCCCCAGCATTTT; CDR3aa: CASFKHRGPVDQPQHF
d_gene: -; v_gene: TRBV5-8; abundance: once; j_gene: TRBJ2-6; CDR3nt: TGTGCCAGCGGAGGAGCCGGGGCCAACGTCCTGACTTTC; CDR3aa: CASGGAGANVLTF
d_gene: -; v_gene: TRBV20-1; abundance: -; j_gene: TRBJ2-1; CDR3nt: TGCAGTGCTAGACCCCAAAATGAGCAGTTCTTC; CDR3aa: CSARPQNEQFF
d_gene: TRBD1; v_gene: TRBV30; abundance: few; j_gene: TRBJ1-1; CDR3nt: TGTGCCTTACAGGGGGCTGGAGACACTGAAGCTTTCTTT; CDR3aa: CALQGAGDTEAFF
d_gene: -; v_gene: TRBV7-6; abundance: -; j_gene: TRBJ1-1; CDR3nt: TGTGCCAGCAGCTTAACTATAACTGGCACTGAAGCTTTCTTT; CDR3aa: CASSLTITGTEAFF
d_gene: TRBD1; v_gene: TRBV5-1; abundance: -; j_gene: TRBJ1-1; CDR3nt: TGCGCCAGCAGCCCAAGACAGTCAGGACAGGGGTCTCGCGAAGCTTTCTTT; CDR3aa: CASSPRQSGQGSREAFF
d_gene: -; v_gene: TRBV18; abundance: -; j_gene: TRBJ2-7; CDR3nt: TGTGCCAGCTCACCGGGACACTTACACCACGAGCAGTACTTC; CDR3aa: CASSPGHLHHEQYF
d_gene: -; v_gene: TRBV7-2; abundance: -; j_gene: TRBJ2-2; CDR3nt: TGTGCCAGCAGCTTAGCGGGGGCAAGAGCGACCTGGGAGCTGTTTTTT; CDR3aa: CASSLAGARATWELFF
d_gene: TRBD1; v_gene: TRBV4-1; abundance: -; j_gene: TRBJ1-5; CDR3nt: TGCGCCAGCAGCCCCCGGACAGGGGACCAGCCCCAGCATTTT; CDR3aa: CASSPRTGDQPQHF
d_gene: -; v_gene: TRBV6-5; abundance: -; j_gene: TRBJ1-1; CDR3nt: TGTGCCAGCAGTTACAGGACAAGCTACACTGAAGCTTTCTTT; CDR3aa: CASSYRTSYTEAFF
d_gene: -; v_gene: TRBV5-1; abundance: once; j_gene: TRBJ1-2; CDR3nt: TGCGCCAGCAGCCCGAGGGACTTCGGGGACTACACCTTC; CDR3aa: CASSPRDFGDYTF
d_gene: TRBD1; v_gene: TRBV2; abundance: -; j_gene: TRBJ1-2; CDR3nt: TGTGCCAGCAGTGAAGCTAGTCGGGACAGACCTGGCTACACCTTC; CDR3aa: CASSEASRDRPGYTF
d_gene: TRBD1; v_gene: TRBV10-1; abundance: once; j_gene: TRBJ2-7; CDR3nt: TGCGCCAGCGCCAGGGGGCATAAAGACGAGCAGTACTTC; CDR3aa: CASARGHKDEQYF
d_gene: TRBD1; v_gene: TRBV27; abundance: -; j_gene: TRBJ2-2; CDR3nt: TGTGCCAGCGGAATGGACAGGCTATTCACCGGGGAGCTGTTTTTT; CDR3aa: CASGMDRLFTGELFF
d_gene: -; v_gene: TRBV28; abundance: -; j_gene: TRBJ1-2; CDR3nt: TGTGCCAGCCGGTTGGGGCCCCGAAATATCTACACCTTC; CDR3aa: CASRLGPRNIYTF
d_gene: -; v_gene: TRBV7-8; abundance: -; j_gene: TRBJ2-7; CDR3nt: TGTGCCAGCAGCTTAGTCCCTTACGAGCAGTACTTC; CDR3aa: CASSLVPYEQYF
d_gene: -; v_gene: TRBV27; abundance: -; j_gene: TRBJ2-2; CDR3nt: TGTGCCAGCAGTTTGCGGCAGACCGGGGAGCTGTTTTTT; CDR3aa: CASSLRQTGELFF
d_gene: -; v_gene: TRBV19; abundance: -; j_gene: TRBJ2-7; CDR3nt: TGTGCCAGTAGTCTCGGGTCACTTTACGAGCAGTACTTC; CDR3aa: CASSLGSLYEQYF
d_gene: -; v_gene: TRBV2; abundance: -; j_gene: TRBJ1-4; CDR3nt: TGTGCCAGCAGTGAAGTCCGGGGGTCCTCTCAGCGGGAAAAACTGTTTTTT; CDR3aa: CASSEVRGSSQREKLFF
d_gene: -; v_gene: TRBV9; abundance: -; j_gene: TRBJ1-2; CDR3nt: TGTGCCAGCAGCGTAGGGGGCCTAAACTATGGCTACACCTTC; CDR3aa: CASSVGGLNYGYTF
d_gene: TRBD1; v_gene: TRBV4-2; abundance: -; j_gene: TRBJ2-2; CDR3nt: TGTGCCAGCAGCCCCGGGACAGGACCTACCGGGGAGCTGTTTTTT; CDR3aa: CASSPGTGPTGELFF
d_gene: -; v_gene: TRBV13; abundance: -; j_gene: TRBJ1-1; CDR3nt: TGTGCCAGCAGCTCCGGGACATTCACTGAAGCTTTCTTT; CDR3aa: CASSSGTFTEAFF
d_gene: TRBD1; v_gene: TRBV30; abundance: -; j_gene: TRBJ1-5; CDR3nt: TGTGCCTGGAGTCCGACAGGGACAAATCAGCCCCAGCATTTT; CDR3aa: CAWSPTGTNQPQHF
d_gene: -; v_gene: TRBV7-2; abundance: -; j_gene: TRBJ2-7; CDR3nt: TGTGCCAGCAGCTTAGGCGGAACGAGGTTCTACGAGCAGTACTTC; CDR3aa: CASSLGGTRFYEQYF
d_gene: TRBD1; v_gene: TRBV9; abundance: -; j_gene: TRBJ2-1; CDR3nt: TGTGCCAGCAGCCTATCACCGGGACAGGGGATAAATGAGCAGTTCTTC; CDR3aa: CASSLSPGQGINEQFF
d_gene: -; v_gene: TRBV20-1; abundance: few; j_gene: TRBJ1-1; CDR3nt: TGCAGTGCTAGGGCAGATGAAGCTTTCTTT; CDR3aa: CSARADEAFF
d_gene: -; v_gene: TRBV27; abundance: -; j_gene: TRBJ1-2; CDR3nt: TGTGCCAGCAGTTTAGGCCAGGGCGGCGGCTACACCTTC; CDR3aa: CASSLGQGGGYTF
d_gene: TRBD2; v_gene: TRBV2; abundance: -; j_gene: TRBJ2-1; CDR3nt: TGTGCCAGCAGTGAATTACGGTTGGGGTGGACTAGCGGGGACAATGAGCAGTTCTTC; CDR3aa: CASSELRLGWTSGDNEQFF
d_gene: TRBD2; v_gene: TRBV28; abundance: -; j_gene: TRBJ2-2; CDR3nt: TGTGCCAGCAGTTCATCGGGACTAGCGGGACGAAACAAAACCGGGGAGCTGTTTTTT; CDR3aa: CASSSSGLAGRNKTGELFF
d_gene: TRBD2; v_gene: TRBV10-1; abundance: -; j_gene: TRBJ2-1; CDR3nt: TGCGCCAGCAGTGAGGGCGGGAGGGCCGAGGGTGAGCAGTTCTTC; CDR3aa: CASSEGGRAEGEQFF